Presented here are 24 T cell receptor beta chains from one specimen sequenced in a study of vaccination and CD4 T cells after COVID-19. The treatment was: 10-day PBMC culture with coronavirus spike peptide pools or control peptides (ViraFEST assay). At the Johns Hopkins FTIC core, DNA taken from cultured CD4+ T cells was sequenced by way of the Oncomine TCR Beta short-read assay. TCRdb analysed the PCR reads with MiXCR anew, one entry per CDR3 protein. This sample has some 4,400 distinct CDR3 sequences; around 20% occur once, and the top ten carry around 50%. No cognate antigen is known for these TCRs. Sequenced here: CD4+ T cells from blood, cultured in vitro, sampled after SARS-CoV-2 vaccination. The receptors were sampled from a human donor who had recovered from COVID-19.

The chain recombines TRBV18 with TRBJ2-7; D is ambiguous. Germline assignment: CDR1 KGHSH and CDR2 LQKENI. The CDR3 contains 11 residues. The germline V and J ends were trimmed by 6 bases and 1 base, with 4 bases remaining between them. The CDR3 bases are TGTGCCAGCTCGTCTTCCTACGAGCAGTACTTC. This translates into CASSSSYEQYF.

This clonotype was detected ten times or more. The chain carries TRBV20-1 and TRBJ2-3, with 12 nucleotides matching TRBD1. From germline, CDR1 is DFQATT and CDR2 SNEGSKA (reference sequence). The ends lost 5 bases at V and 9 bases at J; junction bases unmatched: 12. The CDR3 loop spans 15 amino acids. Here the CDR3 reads CSASNRDRGQITQYF. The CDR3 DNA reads TGCAGTGCTTCCAACCGGGACAGGGGGCAGATAACGCAGTATTTT.

The CDR3 reads CASSAAPGPGNTIYF. The CDR3, as DNA: TGTGCCAGCAGCGCCGCCCCGGGACCTGGAAACACCATATATTTT. The chain joins TRBV7-3 to TRBJ1-3; D may be TRBD1 (5 bases). V was pared by 5 bases and J by 2 bases, with 13 bases between. Germline V gene data show CDR1 as SGHTA and CDR2 as FQGTGA. The length of the CDR3 is 15 residues.

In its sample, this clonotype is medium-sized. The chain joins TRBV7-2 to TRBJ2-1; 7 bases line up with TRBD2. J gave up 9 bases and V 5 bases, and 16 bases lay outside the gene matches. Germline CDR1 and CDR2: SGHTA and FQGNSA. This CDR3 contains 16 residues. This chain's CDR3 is CASSPFLAGVSSEQFF. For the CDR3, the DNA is TGTGCCAGCAGCCCCTTTCTGGCGGGGGTGAGTAGTGAGCAGTTCTTC.

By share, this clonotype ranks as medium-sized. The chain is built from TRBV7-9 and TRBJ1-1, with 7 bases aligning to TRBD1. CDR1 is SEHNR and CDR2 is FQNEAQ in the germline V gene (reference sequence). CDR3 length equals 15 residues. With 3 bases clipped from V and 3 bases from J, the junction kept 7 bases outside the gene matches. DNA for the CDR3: TGTGCCAGCAGCTTGGGGGACAGAGGGTACACTGAAGCTTTCTTT. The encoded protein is CASSLGDRGYTEAFF. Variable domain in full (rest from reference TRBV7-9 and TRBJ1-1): DTGVSQNPRHKITKRGQNVTFRCDPISEHNRLYWYRQTLGQGPEFLTYFQNEAQLEKSRLLSDRFSAERPKGSFSTLEIQRTEQGDSAMYLCASSLGDRGYTEAFFGQGTRLTVV.

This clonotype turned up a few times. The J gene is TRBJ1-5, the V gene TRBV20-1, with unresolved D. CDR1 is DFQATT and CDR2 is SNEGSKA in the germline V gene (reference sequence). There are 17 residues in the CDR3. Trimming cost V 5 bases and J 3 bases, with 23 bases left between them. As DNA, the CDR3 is TGCAGTGCTTCCCCAAGTGAGGGAGGGAAAAACAATCAGCCCCAGCATTTT. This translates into CSASPSEGGKNNQPQHF.

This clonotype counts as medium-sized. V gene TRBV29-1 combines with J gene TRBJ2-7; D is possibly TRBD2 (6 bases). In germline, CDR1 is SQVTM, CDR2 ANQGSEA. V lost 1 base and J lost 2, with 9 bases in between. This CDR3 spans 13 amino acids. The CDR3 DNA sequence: TGCAGCGTTGAAGGGCGGACTACCTACGAGCAGTACTTC. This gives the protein CSVEGRTTYEQYF.

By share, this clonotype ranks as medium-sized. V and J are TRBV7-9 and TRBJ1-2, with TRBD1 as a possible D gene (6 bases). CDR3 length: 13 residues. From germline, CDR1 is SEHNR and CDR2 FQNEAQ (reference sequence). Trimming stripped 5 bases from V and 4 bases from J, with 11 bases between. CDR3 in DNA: TGTGCCAGCAGCCTCGGGACATCCTATGGCTACACCTTC. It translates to CASSLGTSYGYTF.

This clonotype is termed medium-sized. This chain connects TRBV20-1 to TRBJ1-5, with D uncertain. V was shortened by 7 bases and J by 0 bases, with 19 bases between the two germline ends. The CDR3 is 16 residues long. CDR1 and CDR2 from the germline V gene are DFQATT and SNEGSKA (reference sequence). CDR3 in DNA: TGCAGTGTTAGGGTGGGATTGTCGTATAGCAATCAGCCCCAGCATTTT. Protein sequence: CSVRVGLSYSNQPQHF.

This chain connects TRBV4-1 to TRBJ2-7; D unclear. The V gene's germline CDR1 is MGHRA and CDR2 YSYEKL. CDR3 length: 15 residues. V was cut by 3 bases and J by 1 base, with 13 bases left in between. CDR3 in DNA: TGCGCCAGCAGCCAGGCAGAGTACTCATCCTACGAGCAGTACTTC. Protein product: CASSQAEYSSYEQYF.

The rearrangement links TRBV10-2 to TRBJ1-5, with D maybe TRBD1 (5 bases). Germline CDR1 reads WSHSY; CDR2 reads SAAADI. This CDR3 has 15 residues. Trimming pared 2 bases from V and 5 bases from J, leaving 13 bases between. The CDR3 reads CASSEDWGSHQPQHF. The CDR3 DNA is TGCGCCAGCAGTGAGGATTGGGGCTCCCATCAGCCCCAGCATTTT.

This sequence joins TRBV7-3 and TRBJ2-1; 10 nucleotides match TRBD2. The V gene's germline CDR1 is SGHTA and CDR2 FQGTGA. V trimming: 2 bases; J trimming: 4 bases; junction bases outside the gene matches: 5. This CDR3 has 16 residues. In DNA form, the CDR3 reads TGTGCCAGCAGCTTATGGGCTAGCGGGGGATACAATGAGCAGTTCTTC. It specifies CASSLWASGGYNEQFF.

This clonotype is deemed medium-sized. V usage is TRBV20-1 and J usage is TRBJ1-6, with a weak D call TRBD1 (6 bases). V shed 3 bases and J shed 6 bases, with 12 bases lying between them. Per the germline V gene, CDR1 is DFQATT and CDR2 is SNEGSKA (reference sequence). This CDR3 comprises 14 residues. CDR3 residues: CSARGGGGNSPLHF. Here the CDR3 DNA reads TGCAGTGCTAGGGGAGGGGGAGGTAATTCACCCCTCCACTTT.

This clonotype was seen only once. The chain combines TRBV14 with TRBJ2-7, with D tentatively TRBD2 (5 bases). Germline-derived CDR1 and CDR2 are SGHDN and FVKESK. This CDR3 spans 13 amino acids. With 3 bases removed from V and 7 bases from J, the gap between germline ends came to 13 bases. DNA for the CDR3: TGTGCCAGCAGCCAGAGCGCCCGGGGAGAGCAGTACTTC. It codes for CASSQSARGEQYF.

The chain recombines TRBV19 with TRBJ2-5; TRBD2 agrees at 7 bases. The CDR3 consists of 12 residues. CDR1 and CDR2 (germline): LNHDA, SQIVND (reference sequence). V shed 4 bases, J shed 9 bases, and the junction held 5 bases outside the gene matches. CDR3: CASSTGRGAQYF. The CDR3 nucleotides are TGTGCCAGTAGTACGGGCCGGGGGGCCCAGTACTTC.

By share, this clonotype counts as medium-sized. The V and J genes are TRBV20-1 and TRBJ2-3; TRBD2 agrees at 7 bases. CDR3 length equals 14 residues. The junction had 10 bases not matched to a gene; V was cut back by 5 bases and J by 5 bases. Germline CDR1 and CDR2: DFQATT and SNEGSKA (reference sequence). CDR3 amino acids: CSAPTSPGRDTQYF. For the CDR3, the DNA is TGCAGTGCTCCGACTAGCCCGGGGCGAGATACGCAGTATTTT.

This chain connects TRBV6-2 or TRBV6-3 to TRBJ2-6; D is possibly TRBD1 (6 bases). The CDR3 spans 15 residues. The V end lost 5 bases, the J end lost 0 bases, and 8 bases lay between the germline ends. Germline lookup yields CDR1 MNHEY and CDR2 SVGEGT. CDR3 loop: CASSQQGSGANVLTF. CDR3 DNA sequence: TGTGCCAGCAGTCAACAGGGCTCTGGGGCCAACGTCCTGACTTTC.

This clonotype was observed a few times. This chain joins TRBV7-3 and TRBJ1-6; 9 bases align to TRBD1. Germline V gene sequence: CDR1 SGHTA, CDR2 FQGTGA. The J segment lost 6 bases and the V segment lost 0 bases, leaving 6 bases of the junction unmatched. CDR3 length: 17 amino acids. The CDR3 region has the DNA TGTGCCAGCAGCTTAACGAGAGGACAGGGGATTAATTCACCCCTCCACTTT. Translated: CASSLTRGQGINSPLHF.

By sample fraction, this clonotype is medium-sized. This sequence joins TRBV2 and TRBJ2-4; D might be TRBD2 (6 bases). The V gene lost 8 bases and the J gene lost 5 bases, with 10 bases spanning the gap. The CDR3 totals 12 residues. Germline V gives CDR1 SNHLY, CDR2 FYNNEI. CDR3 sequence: CASAWGENIQYF. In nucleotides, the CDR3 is TGTGCCAGCGCCTGGGGGGAAAACATTCAGTACTTC.

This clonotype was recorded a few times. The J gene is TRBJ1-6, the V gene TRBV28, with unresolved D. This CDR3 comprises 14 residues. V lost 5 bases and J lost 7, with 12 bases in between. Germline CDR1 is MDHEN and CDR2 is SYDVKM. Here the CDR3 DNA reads TGTGCCAGCAGTATTCTCTCTCCGAATTCACCCCTCCACTTT. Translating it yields CASSILSPNSPLHF. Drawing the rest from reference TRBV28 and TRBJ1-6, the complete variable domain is DVKVTQSSRYLVKRTGEKVFLECVQDMDHENMFWYRQDPGLGLRLIYFSYDVKMKEKGDIPEGYSVSREKKERFSLILESASTNQTSMYLCASSILSPNSPLHFGNGTRLTVT.

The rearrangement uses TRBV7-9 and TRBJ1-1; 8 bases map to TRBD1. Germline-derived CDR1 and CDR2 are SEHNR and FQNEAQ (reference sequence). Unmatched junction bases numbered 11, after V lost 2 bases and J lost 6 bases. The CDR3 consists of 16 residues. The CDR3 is CASSLSQQGVRAEAFF. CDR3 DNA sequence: TGTGCCAGCAGCTTATCCCAACAGGGGGTTCGAGCTGAAGCTTTCTTT.

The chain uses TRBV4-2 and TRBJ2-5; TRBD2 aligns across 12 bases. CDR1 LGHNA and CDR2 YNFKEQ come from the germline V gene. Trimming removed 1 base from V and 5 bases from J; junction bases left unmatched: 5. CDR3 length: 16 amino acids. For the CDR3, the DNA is TGTGCCAGCAGCCAAGGTTCTAGCGGGGGGGCTGAGACCCAGTACTTC. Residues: CASSQGSSGGAETQYF.

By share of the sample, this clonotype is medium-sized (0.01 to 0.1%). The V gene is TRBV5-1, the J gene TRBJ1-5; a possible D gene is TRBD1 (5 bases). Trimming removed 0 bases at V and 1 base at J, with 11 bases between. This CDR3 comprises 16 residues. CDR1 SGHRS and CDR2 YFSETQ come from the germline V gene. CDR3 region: CASSLGGSWSNQPQHF. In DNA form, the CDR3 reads TGCGCCAGCAGCTTGGGGGGCAGCTGGAGCAATCAGCCCCAGCATTTT.

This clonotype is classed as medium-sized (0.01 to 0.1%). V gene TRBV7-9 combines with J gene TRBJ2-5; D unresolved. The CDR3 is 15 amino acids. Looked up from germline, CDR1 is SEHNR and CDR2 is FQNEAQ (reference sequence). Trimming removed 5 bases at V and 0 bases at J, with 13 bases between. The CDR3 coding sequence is TGTGCCAGCAGCCTTGCCCCTCGACACCAAGAGACCCAGTACTTC. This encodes CASSLAPRHQETQYF.